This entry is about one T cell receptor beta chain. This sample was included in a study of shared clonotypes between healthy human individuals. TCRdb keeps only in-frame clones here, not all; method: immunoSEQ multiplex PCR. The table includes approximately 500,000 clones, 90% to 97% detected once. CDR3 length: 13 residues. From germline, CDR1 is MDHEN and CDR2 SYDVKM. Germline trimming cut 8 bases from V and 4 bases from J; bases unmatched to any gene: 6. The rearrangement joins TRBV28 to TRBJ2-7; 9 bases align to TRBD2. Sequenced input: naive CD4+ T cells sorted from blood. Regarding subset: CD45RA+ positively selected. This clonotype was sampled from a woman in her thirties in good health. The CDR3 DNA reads TGTGCCAGCGGGCGGGAGGGCCCTTACGAGCAGTACTTC. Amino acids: CASGREGPYEQYF.